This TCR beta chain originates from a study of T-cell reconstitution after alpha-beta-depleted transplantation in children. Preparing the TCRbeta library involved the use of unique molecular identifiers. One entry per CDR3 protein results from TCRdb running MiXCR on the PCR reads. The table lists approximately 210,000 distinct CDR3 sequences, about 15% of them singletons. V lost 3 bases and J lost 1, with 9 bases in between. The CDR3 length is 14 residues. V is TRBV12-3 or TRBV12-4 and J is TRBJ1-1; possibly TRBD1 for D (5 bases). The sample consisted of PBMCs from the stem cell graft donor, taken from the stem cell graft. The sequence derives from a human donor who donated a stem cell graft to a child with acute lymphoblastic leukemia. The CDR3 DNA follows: TGTGCCAGCAGTTTTATACAGGCGAACACTGAAGCTTTCTTT. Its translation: CASSFIQANTEAFF.